Presented here are 7 T cell receptor beta chains from one specimen sequenced in a study of tumor-infiltrating lymphocytes in primary liver carcinoma. Unsorted whole blood served as the source of blood RNA, and germline DNA was extracted as well. From roughly 500 ng total RNA, TCR beta cDNA was generated with a primer in the constant region. Three nested multiplex PCR rounds, a slightly modified ARM-PCR, produced the libraries for TCR beta. TRBV1-TRBV30 forward primers paired with a C-beta reverse primer were used in the first two PCR rounds, which ran approximately 10 cycles each. TCRdb re-called the multiplex PCR reads through MiXCR, storing one row per CDR3 protein. The data show around 330,000 distinct CDR3 sequences, 50% to 70% seen once. The sequencing input was peripheral blood. The receptors shown here come from a man between 40 and 49 years old with primary liver carcinoma and hepatitis B virus infection.

Worth noting for this clonotype: An end of the junction differs from the germline gene, which may be a read error. The chain uses TRBV11-1 and TRBJ2-5; TRBD2 matches at 10 bases. CDR1 and CDR2 from the germline V gene are SGHAT and FQDESV (reference sequence). CDR3 size: 16 residues. The chain's CDR3 is CASSFTSGTSQDTLYF. The CDR3 DNA reads as TGTGCCAGCAGCTTCACTAGCGGGACATCTCAAGATACCCTGTACTTC.

On this clonotype: A junction boundary mismatches the germline segment, possibly from a read error. V and J are TRBV6-1 and TRBJ2-3, with 7 positions matching TRBD1. CDR1 is MNHNS, CDR2 SASEGT, per germline. This CDR3 region has 15 residues. DNA of the CDR3: TGTGCCAGCAGCTACAGGGGTGGGAGCACAGGTACGCAGTATTTT. Translated: CASSYRGGSTGTQYF.

The chain is built from TRBV5-5 and TRBJ1-3; D is uncertain. V was shortened by 2 bases and J by 8 bases, with 14 bases between the two germline ends. This CDR3 comprises 14 residues. Germline loops: CDR1 SGHKS, CDR2 YYEKEE (reference sequence). This chain's CDR3 is CASSFFDRLDTIYF. The CDR3 DNA sequence: TGTGCCAGCAGCTTTTTCGACCGGTTGGACACCATATATTTT.

Concerning this clonotype itself: A read error may explain this, as a much larger clone is one base away. The CDR3 end shows no conserved phenylalanine or tryptophan, and so a read error is likely. The limits of the CDR3 on the DNA are not certain, so only TCRdb's listed CDR3 is given. The chain is built from TRBV14 and TRBJ2-3. Ends included, the CDR3 has 14 residues. The germline CDR1 and CDR2 sequences are SGHDN and FVKESK. CDR3 sequence: CASSQRRIMPLINL.

Comments on this clonotype: The junction differs from germline at one of its ends, possibly a read error. This chain joins TRBV11-2 and TRBJ2-1, with D possibly called TRBD1 or TRBD2 (5 bases each). Looked up from germline, CDR1 is SGHAT and CDR2 is FQNNGV. The CDR3 runs to 15 residues. CDR3 nucleotides: TGTGCCAGCAGCCCCGGGACCCAAACTTACAATGAGCAGTTATTC. Encoded protein: CASSPGTQTYNEQLF.

J is TRBJ2-1 and V is TRBV11-1; D uncertain. Trimming shortened V by 4 bases and J by 15 bases, and 28 bases separated the two germline ends. This CDR3 is 16 amino acids long. Germline CDR1 SGHAT, CDR2 FQDESV (reference sequence). The CDR3 nucleotides read TGTGCCAGCAGCTCCTCCTCTATCCTCTCCTACGATGAGTGGTTCTTC. It encodes CASSSSSILSYDEWFF.

Note on this clonotype: This may arise from a read error, as a much more abundant clone is one base away. The V gene is TRBV6-5, the J gene TRBJ1-2, with a weak D call TRBD1 (5 bases). Trimming took off 3 bases at V and 8 bases at J, with 16 bases between the two ends. The CDR3 contains 14 residues. Per germline, CDR1 MNHEY and CDR2 SVGAGI. CDR3 in amino acids: CASSYRDSGQGYTF. CDR3 DNA sequence: TGTGCCAGCAGTTATCGGGACTCAGGGCAGGGCTACACCTTC.